This TCR beta chain came from a study of blood T cells in healthy people across ages. Whole-study results and caveats: The study lacked donor CMV status, which possibly confounded expanded clonotype changes.

The study recruited healthy Caucasian donors from Russia who were aged about 6 to 100. It was with a sample-barcoded 5' primer and a J-beta primer mix that a second PCR of about 6 to 12 cycles was run. MiXCR was run by TCRdb on the 5' RACE reads, yielding one entry per CDR3 protein. The profile covers fewer than 750,000 distinct CDR3 sequences, with over 40% appearing a single time and around an eighth taken by the ten largest. This clonotype was counted ten times or more. What it binds is not known. This clonotype was sampled from a woman older than 75 in good health. The sample taken for sequencing was blood.

In nucleotides, the CDR3 is TGTGCCAGCAGCTTAGACAGTACCTATGGCTACACCTTC. Encoded protein: CASSLDSTYGYTF. This rearrangement joins TRBV11-1 to TRBJ1-2, with unresolved D. Per the germline V gene, CDR1 is SGHAT and CDR2 is FQDESV (reference sequence). Trimming shortened V by 1 base and J by 4 bases, and 7 bases separated the two germline ends. This CDR3 is built from 13 residues.